The 18 T cell receptor beta chains given below trace back to one sample, sequenced in a study of T cells after yellow fever vaccination. TCRdb itself ran the 5' RACE reads through MiXCR, one entry per CDR3 protein. The data contain about 300,000 distinct CDR3 sequences, roughly 9% of them seen just once; the ten biggest clones take up about 3.7%. The source material was CD4+ T cells sorted from PBMCs, sampled 5 days after the yellow fever booster vaccination. The receptors come from a man aged 18 to 30 who received the YFV17D yellow fever vaccine.

The chain combines TRBV6-2 or TRBV6-3 with TRBJ2-7, with 7 positions matching TRBD1. The V and J ends lost 8 bases and 3 bases, in that order; junction bases with no gene match: 4. Germline V gene lookup returns CDR1 MNHEY and CDR2 SVGEGT. The CDR3 runs to 12 residues. This CDR3 is CASGQEFYEQYF. For the CDR3, the DNA is TGTGCCAGCGGACAGGAGTTCTACGAGCAGTACTTC.

In the case of this clonotype: The DNA is omitted, as the CDR3 cannot be located on it reliably, and the CDR3 follows TCRdb's listing. The chain employs TRBV7-5 and TRBJ2-5; the table's D call, TRBD1, has no DNA check behind it. TRBV7-5 is a pseudogene locus. The CDR3 is made up of 17 amino acids, end residues included. CDR3 in amino acids: CISVPEAYGKGGETQYF.

The chain links TRBV4-3 to TRBJ1-3; D gene ambiguous. V dropped 0 bases and J dropped 3 bases, with 15 bases sitting between them. CDR1 and CDR2 from the germline V gene are LGHNA and YSLEER. The CDR3 covers 17 residues. The CDR3 protein is CASSQDEDTIHGNTIYF. DNA for the CDR3: TGCGCCAGCAGCCAAGATGAGGATACAATCCATGGAAACACCATATATTTT.

This clonotype was seen repeatedly, ten times or more. The chain has TRBV30 and TRBJ2-7; D may correspond to TRBD1 or TRBD2 (5 bases each). The CDR3 contains 13 residues. V was cut by 4 bases and J by 7 bases, with 17 bases left in between. CDR1 is GTSNPN and CDR2 is SVGIG in the germline V gene (reference sequence). The chain's CDR3 is CAWTVGGEEEQYF. In DNA, the CDR3 is TGTGCCTGGACGGTTGGGGGTGAGGAGGAGCAGTACTTC.

This clonotype was counted many times. J is TRBJ2-1 and V is TRBV7-9; D call uncertain. CDR3 length equals 16 residues. Per germline, CDR1 SEHNR and CDR2 FQNEAQ (reference sequence). V lost 5 bases and J lost 10, with 24 bases in between. This CDR3 reads CASSPPPSLQIREQFF. The CDR3 bases are TGTGCCAGCAGCCCGCCCCCGTCTCTCCAGATTCGGGAGCAGTTCTTC.

The chain carries TRBV2 and TRBJ2-7, with TRBD1 matching over 10 bases. The CDR3 totals 11 residues. V dropped 10 bases and J dropped 5; count of bases not matched to a gene: 2. CDR1 SNHLY and CDR2 FYNNEI come from the germline V gene. The CDR3 spells CATGQGNEQYV. In DNA, the CDR3 is TGTGCCACGGGACAGGGGAACGAGCAGTACGTC.

The chain employs TRBV3-1 and TRBJ2-2, with D possibly TRBD2 on 6 matching bases. Trimming took 7 bases from V and 2 from J, leaving 14 bases between them. Per germline, CDR1 LGHDT and CDR2 YNNKEL (reference sequence). This CDR3 spans 15 amino acids. In nucleotides, the CDR3 is TGTGCCAGCACCTGGCTCGGGGGTAACACCGGGGAGCTGTTTTTT. This gives the protein CASTWLGGNTGELFF. The variable domain in full, completed from reference TRBV3-1 and TRBJ2-2, reads DTAVSQTPKYLVTQMGNDKSIKCEQNLGHDTMYWYKQDSKKFLKIMFSYNNKELIINETVPNRFSPKSPDKAHLNLHINSLELGDSAVYFCASTWLGGNTGELFFGEGSRLTVL.

The V gene is TRBV20-1, the J gene TRBJ2-4; D not certain. CDR3 length: 13 residues. The germline V gene encodes CDR1 DFQATT and CDR2 SNEGSKA (reference sequence). CDR3 amino acids: CSPFAPKEYIQYF. The CDR3 DNA is TGCAGCCCCTTCGCCCCAAAGGAATACATTCAGTACTTC.

The CDR3: CASSRPLSEQYV. The CDR3 DNA sequence: TGTGCCAGCAGCCGACCCCTTAGCGAGCAGTACGTC. This rearrangement joins TRBV28 to TRBJ2-7; D call uncertain. The germline gives CDR1 MDHEN, CDR2 SYDVKM. The ends were cut back, 6 bases at V and 6 bases at J, with 12 bases in the middle. The CDR3 extends over 12 amino acids.

This clonotype was counted at least ten times. The rearrangement links TRBV6-2 or TRBV6-3 to TRBJ2-7; 10 positions agree with TRBD1. V lost 7 bases and J lost 6; bases outside the gene matches: 6. Germline CDR1 is MNHEY and CDR2 is SVGEGT. CDR3 length equals 13 residues. CDR3 sequence reads: CASTSGTGAEQYF. The CDR3 DNA follows: TGTGCCAGCACCTCCGGGACAGGGGCCGAGCAGTACTTC.

This clonotype was counted between two and nine times. V is TRBV21-1 and J is TRBJ1-2; the listed D gene, TRBD1, was not tested against the DNA. TRBV21-1 corresponds to a pseudogene. This CDR3 has 16 amino acids. CDR3 protein: CASSPRRRGGCYGYTF. The CDR3 coding sequence is TGTGCCAGCAGCCCCCGTAGGCGAGGGGGCTGCTATGGCTACACCTTC.

This clonotype has only a few counts. This chain connects TRBV7-8 to TRBJ1-1; D is possibly TRBD1 (6 bases). The V gene's germline CDR1 is SGHVS and CDR2 FQNEAQ. Trimming shortened V by 4 bases and J by 1 base, and 16 bases separated the two germline ends. The CDR3 covers 16 residues. DNA for the CDR3: TGTGCCAGCAGCTCGGACAGCGCGATGTGGAACACTGAAGCTTTCTTT. Its protein product is CASSSDSAMWNTEAFF. The variable domain in full, with the rest retrieved from reference TRBV7-8 and TRBJ1-1, is GAGVSQSPRYKVAKRGQDVALRCDPISGHVSLFWYQQALGQGPEFLTYFQNEAQLDKSGLPSDRFFAERPEGSVSTLKIQRTQQEDSAVYLCASSSDSAMWNTEAFFGQGTRLTVV.

This clonotype came up many times. This chain connects TRBV9 to TRBJ2-1; 13 positions agree with TRBD2. This CDR3 spans 16 amino acids. CDR1 and CDR2 from the germline V gene are SGDLS and YYNGEE. Germline trimming cut 3 bases from V and 8 bases from J; bases unmatched to any gene: 8. CDR3 sequence: CASSAGLLAGGYEQFF. Written as DNA, the CDR3 is TGTGCCAGCAGCGCAGGCTTACTAGCGGGAGGGTATGAGCAGTTCTTC.

This clonotype was counted many times. The gene calls are TRBV5-1 and TRBJ2-1; no firm D call. Germline V lookup: CDR1 SGHRS, CDR2 YFSETQ. Trimming cost V 0 bases and J 8 bases, with 6 bases left between them. This CDR3 is 12 amino acids long. CDR3 DNA: TGCGCCAGCAGCTTGGCCATAGATGAGCAGTTCTTC. Translating it yields CASSLAIDEQFF. The variable domain in full, with the rest retrieved from reference TRBV5-1 and TRBJ2-1, is KAGVTQTPRYLIKTRGQQVTLSCSPISGHRSVSWYQQTPGQGLQFLFEYFSETQRNKGNFPGRFSGRQFSNSRSEMNVSTLELGDSALYLCASSLAIDEQFFGPGTRLTVL.

This clonotype came up a few times. The rearrangement joins TRBV12-3 or TRBV12-4 to TRBJ2-3; tentatively, D is TRBD1 (5 bases). Between the trimmed V and J ends, which lost 6 bases and 2 bases, there was a span of 12 bases. CDR3 length: 14 amino acids. CDR3 residues: CASSFGHPTDTQYF. In DNA form, the CDR3 reads TGTGCCAGCAGCTTTGGACACCCCACAGATACGCAGTATTTT.

V and J are TRBV10-3 and TRBJ2-1; 10 positions agree with TRBD1. V lost 10 bases to trimming and J lost 5 bases; unmatched junction nucleotides: 8. CDR1 and CDR2 from the germline V gene are ENHRY and SYGVKD. The CDR3 runs 14 residues. This CDR3 reads CATTPGTGDNEQFF. For the CDR3, the DNA is TGTGCCACCACTCCGGGGACAGGGGACAATGAGCAGTTCTTC.

This clonotype was seen a handful of times. V usage is TRBV4-1 and J usage is TRBJ1-1; D uncertain. Germline assignment: CDR1 MGHRA and CDR2 YSYEKL. There are 14 residues in the CDR3. V lost 0 bases to trimming and J lost 1 base, with 6 bases between them. As DNA, the CDR3 is TGCGCCAGCAGCCAAGATCACGAGAACACTGAAGCTTTCTTT. This translates into CASSQDHENTEAFF.

This clonotype was counted between two and nine times. V gene TRBV4-3 combines with J gene TRBJ1-1; 8 nucleotides match TRBD1. Unmatched junction bases numbered 12, after V lost 4 bases and J lost 2 bases. CDR3 length: 17 residues. The germline V gene encodes CDR1 LGHNA and CDR2 YSLEER. CDR3 residues: CASSLLPGTGYNTEAFF. The CDR3 nucleotides are TGCGCCAGCAGCCTCTTACCCGGGACAGGATACAACACTGAAGCTTTCTTT.